This T cell receptor beta chain was sequenced during a study of blood T cells in healthy people across ages. It was with a sample-barcoded 5' primer and a J-beta primer mix that a second PCR of about 7 to 12 cycles was run. MiXCR was run by TCRdb on the 5' RACE reads, yielding one entry per CDR3 protein. The sample carries around 2 million distinct CDR3 sequences, 35% to 50% recorded once. V was pared by 0 bases and J by 3 bases, with 6 bases of the junction left unmatched. Germline CDR1 reads LGHNA; CDR2 reads YSLEER. The length of the CDR3 is 17 residues. Isolation yielded PBMCs, at least 7 million per sample, in every case.

The TCR was taken from a human donor in good health. Sequencing was done on a sample of blood. The gene calls are TRBV4-3 and TRBJ2-3; 10 bases are shared with TRBD1. CDR3: CASSQDRDRGGTDTQYF. DNA for the CDR3: TGCGCCAGCAGCCAAGATCGGGACAGGGGAGGAACAGATACGCAGTATTTT.